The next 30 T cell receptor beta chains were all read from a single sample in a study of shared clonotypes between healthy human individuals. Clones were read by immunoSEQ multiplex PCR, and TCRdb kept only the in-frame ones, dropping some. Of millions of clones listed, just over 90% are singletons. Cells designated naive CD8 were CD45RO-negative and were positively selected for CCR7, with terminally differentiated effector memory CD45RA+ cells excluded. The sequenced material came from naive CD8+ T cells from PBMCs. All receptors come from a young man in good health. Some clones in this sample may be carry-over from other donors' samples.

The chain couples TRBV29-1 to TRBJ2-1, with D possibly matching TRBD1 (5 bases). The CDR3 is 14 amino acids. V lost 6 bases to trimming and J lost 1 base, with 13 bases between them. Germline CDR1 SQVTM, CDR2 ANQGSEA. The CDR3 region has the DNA TGCAGCGTGCTCAGGGTGGGGTCCTACAATGAGCAGTTCTTC. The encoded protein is CSVLRVGSYNEQFF.

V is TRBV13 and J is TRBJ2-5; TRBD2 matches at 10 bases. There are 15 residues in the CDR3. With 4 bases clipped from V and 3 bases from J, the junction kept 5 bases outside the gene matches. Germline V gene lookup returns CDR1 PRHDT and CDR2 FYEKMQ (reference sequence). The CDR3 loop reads CASSSSGSWKETQYF. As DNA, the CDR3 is TGTGCCAGCAGCTCTAGCGGGAGTTGGAAAGAGACCCAGTACTTC.

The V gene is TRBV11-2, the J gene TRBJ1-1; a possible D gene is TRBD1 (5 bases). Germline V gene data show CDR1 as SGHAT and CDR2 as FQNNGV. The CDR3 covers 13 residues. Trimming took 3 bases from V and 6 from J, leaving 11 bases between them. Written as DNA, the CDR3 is TGTGCCAGCAGCTTGGGGATAGGGGCTGAAGCTTTCTTT. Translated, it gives CASSLGIGAEAFF.

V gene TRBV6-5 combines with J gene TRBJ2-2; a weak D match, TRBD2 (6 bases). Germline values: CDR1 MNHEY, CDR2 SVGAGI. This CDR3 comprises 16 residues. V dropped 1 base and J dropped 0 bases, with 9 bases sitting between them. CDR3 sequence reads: CASSYYAGTNTGELFF. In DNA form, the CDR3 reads TGTGCCAGCAGTTACTACGCGGGGACGAACACCGGGGAGCTGTTTTTT.

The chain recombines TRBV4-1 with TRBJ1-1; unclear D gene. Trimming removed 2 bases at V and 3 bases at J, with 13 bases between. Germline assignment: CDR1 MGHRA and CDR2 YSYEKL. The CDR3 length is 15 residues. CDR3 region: CASSQSYGSYTEAFF. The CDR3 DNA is TGCGCCAGCAGCCAATCATACGGTTCCTACACTGAAGCTTTCTTT.

The CDR3 sequence: CASSTIWWEEGYNEQFF. CDR3 nucleotide sequence: TGTGCCAGCAGCACCATCTGGTGGGAGGAGGGGTACAATGAGCAGTTCTTC. The J gene is TRBJ2-1, the V gene TRBV28, with D maybe TRBD2 (6 bases). Deletions cut 6 bases from V and 4 bases from J, with 22 bases between. CDR3 length: 17 amino acids. Looked up from germline, CDR1 is MDHEN and CDR2 is SYDVKM.

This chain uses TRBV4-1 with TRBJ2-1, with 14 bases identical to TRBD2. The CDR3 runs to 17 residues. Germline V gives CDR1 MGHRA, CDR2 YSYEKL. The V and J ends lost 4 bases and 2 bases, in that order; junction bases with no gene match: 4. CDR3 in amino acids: CASSPGLAGVAYNEQFF. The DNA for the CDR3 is TGCGCCAGCAGCCCGGGACTAGCGGGAGTCGCCTACAATGAGCAGTTCTTC.

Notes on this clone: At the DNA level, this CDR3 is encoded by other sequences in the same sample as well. CDR3 region: CASSYSTDSYEQYF. The CDR3 region has the DNA TGTGCCAGCAGTTACTCGACAGACTCCTACGAGCAGTACTTC. The chain employs TRBV6-5 and TRBJ2-7; the D gene is possibly TRBD1 (5 bases). The germline CDR1 and CDR2 sequences are MNHEY and SVGAGI. The V gene lost 0 bases and the J gene lost 0 bases, with 6 bases spanning the gap. The CDR3 contains 14 residues.

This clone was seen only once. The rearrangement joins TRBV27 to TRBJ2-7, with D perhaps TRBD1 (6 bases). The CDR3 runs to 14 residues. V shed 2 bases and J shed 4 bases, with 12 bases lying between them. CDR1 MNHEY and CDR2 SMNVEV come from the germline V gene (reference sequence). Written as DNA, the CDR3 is TGTGCCAGCAGTTTAAAGGGGACAAATTACGAGCAGTACTTC. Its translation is CASSLKGTNYEQYF.

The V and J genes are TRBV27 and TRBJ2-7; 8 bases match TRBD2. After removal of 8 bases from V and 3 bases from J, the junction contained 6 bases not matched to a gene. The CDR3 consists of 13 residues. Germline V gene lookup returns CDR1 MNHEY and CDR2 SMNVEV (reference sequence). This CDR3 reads CASLGGENYEQYF. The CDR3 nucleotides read TGTGCCAGCCTCGGGGGGGAGAACTACGAGCAGTACTTC.

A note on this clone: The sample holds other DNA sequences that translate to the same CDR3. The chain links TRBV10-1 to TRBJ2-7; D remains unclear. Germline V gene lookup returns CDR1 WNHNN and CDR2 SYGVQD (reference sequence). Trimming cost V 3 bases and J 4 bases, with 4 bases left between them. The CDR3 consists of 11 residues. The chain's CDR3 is CASSEGYEQYF. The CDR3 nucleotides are TGCGCCAGCAGTGAAGGTTACGAGCAGTACTTC.

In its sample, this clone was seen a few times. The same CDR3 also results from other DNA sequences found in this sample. DNA for the CDR3: TGTGCCAGCAGCGTAGGAGGGAACGAGCAGTACTTC. Translating gives CASSVGGNEQYF. The chain couples TRBV9 to TRBJ2-7; D possibly corresponds to TRBD2 (5 bases). V was pared by 0 bases and J by 5 bases, with 6 bases between. The CDR3 extends over 12 amino acids. The germline gives CDR1 SGDLS, CDR2 YYNGEE.

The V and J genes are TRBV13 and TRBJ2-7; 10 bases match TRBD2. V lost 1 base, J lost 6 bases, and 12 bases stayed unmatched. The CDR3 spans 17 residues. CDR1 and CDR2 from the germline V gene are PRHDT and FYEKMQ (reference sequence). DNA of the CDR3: TGTGCCAGCAGCTTAGAGGGAGCGGGAGGGCCCCGAGGCGAGCAGTACTTC. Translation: CASSLEGAGGPRGEQYF.

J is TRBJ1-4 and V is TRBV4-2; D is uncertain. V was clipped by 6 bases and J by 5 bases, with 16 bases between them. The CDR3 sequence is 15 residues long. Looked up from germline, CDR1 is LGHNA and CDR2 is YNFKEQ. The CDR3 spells CASSGRLLQNEKLFF. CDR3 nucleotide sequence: TGTGCCAGCAGTGGACGTTTACTACAAAATGAAAAACTGTTTTTT.

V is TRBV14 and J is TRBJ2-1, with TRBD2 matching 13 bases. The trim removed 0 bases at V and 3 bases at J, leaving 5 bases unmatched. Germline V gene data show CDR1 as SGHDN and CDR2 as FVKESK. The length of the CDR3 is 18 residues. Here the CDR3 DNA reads TGTGCCAGCAGCCAAGAACTAGCGGGAGGGCCTTTCTACAATGAGCAGTTCTTC. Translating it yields CASSQELAGGPFYNEQFF.

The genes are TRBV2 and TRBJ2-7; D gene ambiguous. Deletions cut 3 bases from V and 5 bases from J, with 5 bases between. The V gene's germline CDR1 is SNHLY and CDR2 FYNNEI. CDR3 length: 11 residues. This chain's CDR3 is CASSDWDEQYF. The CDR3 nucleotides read TGTGCCAGCAGTGATTGGGACGAGCAGTACTTC.

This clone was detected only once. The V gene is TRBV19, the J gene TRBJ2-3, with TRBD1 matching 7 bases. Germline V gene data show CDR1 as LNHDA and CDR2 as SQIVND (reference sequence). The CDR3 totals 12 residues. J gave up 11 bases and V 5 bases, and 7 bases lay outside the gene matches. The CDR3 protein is CASSPLDRRQYF. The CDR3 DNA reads TGTGCCAGTAGTCCGCTGGACAGGAGGCAGTATTTT.

The CDR3 protein is CASSWAQGGEAFF. The CDR3 coding sequence is TGCGCCAGCTCCTGGGCTCAGGGCGGTGAAGCTTTCTTT. V is TRBV5-1 and J is TRBJ1-1; TRBD1 is a possible D gene (5 bases). From germline, CDR1 is SGHRS and CDR2 YFSETQ. The CDR3 totals 13 residues. Trimming took 7 bases from V and 7 from J, leaving 17 bases between them.

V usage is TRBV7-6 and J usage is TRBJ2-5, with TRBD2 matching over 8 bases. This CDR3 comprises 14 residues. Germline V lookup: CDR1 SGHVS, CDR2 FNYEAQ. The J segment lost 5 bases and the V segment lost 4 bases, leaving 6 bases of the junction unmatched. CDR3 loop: CASSSQRGRETQYF. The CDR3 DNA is TGTGCCAGCAGCTCCCAGCGGGGGCGGGAGACCCAGTACTTC. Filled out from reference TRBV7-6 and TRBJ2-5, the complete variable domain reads GAGVSQSPRYKVTKRGQDVALRCDPISGHVSLYWYRQALGQGPEFLTYFNYEAQQDKSGLPNDRFSAERPEGSISTLTIQRTEQRDSAMYRCASSSQRGRETQYFGPGTRLLVL.

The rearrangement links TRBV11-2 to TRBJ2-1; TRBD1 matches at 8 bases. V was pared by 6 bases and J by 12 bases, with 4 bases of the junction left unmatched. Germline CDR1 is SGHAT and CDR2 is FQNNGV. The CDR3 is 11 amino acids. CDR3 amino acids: CASSRQGLQFF. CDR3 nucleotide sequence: TGTGCCAGCAGTCGACAGGGGCTGCAGTTCTTC. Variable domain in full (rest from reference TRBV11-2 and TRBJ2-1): EAGVAQSPRYKIIEKRQSVAFWCNPISGHATLYWYQQILGQGPKLLIQFQNNGVVDDSQLPKDRFSAERLKGVDSTLKIQPAKLEDSAVYLCASSRQGLQFFGPGTRLTVL.

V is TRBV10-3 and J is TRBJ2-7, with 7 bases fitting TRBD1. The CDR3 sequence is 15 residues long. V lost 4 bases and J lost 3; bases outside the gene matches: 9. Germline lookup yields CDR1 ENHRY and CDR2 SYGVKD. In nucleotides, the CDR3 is TGTGCCATCAGTGGGCCCGGGACAGAAGACTACGAGCAGTACTTC. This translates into CAISGPGTEDYEQYF.

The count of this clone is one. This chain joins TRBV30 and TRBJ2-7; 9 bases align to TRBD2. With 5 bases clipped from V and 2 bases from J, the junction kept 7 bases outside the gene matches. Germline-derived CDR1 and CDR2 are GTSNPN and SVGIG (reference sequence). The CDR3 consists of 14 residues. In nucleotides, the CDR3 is TGTGCCTGGTCTGGCGGGAGGGCCACCTACGAGCAGTACTTC. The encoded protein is CAWSGGRATYEQYF.

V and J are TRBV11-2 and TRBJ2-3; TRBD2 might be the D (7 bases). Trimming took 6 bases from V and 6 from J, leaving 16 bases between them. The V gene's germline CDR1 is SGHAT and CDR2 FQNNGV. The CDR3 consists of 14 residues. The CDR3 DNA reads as TGTGCCAGCAGGCGGAGGGGGGAGGGGGATACGCAGTATTTT. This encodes CASRRRGEGDTQYF.

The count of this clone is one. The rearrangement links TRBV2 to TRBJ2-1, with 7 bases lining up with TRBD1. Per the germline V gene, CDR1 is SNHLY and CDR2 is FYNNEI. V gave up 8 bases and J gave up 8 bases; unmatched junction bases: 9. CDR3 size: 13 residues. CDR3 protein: CASAERGRDEQFF. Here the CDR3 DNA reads TGTGCCAGCGCGGAAAGGGGGCGGGATGAGCAGTTCTTC.

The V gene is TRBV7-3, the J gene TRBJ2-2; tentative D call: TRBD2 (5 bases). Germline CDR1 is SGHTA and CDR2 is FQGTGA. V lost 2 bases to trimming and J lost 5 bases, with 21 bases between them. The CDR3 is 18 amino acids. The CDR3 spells CASSLGINLAYPTGELFF. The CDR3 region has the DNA TGTGCCAGCAGCTTAGGGATAAACCTAGCCTACCCAACCGGGGAGCTGTTTTTT.

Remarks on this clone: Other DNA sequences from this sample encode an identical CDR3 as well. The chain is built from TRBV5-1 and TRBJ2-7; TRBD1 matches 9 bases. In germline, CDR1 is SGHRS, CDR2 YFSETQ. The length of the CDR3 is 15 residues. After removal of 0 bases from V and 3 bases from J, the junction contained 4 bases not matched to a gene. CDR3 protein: CASSLAGTGFYEQYF. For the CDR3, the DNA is TGCGCCAGCAGCTTGGCTGGGACAGGGTTCTACGAGCAGTACTTC.

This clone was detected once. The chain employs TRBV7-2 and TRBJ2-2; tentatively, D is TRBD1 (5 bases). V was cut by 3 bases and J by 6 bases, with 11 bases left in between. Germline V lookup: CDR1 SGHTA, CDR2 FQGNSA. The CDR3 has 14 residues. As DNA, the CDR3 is TGTGCCAGCAGCTTTCAGGGTCCGGCCGGGGAGCTGTTTTTT. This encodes CASSFQGPAGELFF. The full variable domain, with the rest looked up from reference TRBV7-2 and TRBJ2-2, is GAGVSQSPSNKVTEKGKDVELRCDPISGHTALYWYRQSLGQGLEFLIYFQGNSAPDKSGLPSDRFSAERTGGSVSTLTIQRTQQEDSAVYLCASSFQGPAGELFFGEGSRLTVL.

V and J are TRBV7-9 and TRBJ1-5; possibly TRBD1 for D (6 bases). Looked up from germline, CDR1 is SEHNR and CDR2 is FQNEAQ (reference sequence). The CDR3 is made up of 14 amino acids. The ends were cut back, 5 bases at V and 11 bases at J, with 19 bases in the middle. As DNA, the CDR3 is TGTGCCAGCAGCGGGGGCGGAATTCGCGAGGCCCAGCATTTT. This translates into CASSGGGIREAQHF. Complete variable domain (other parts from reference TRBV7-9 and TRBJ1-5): DTGVSQNPRHKITKRGQNVTFRCDPISEHNRLYWYRQTLGQGPEFLTYFQNEAQLEKSRLLSDRFSAERPKGSFSTLEIQRTEQGDSAMYLCASSGGGIREAQHFGDGTRLSIL.

The CDR3 loop reads CASSFLLADTQYF. The CDR3 region has the DNA TGTGCCAGCAGTTTCCTTCTCGCAGATACGCAGTATTTT. The chain joins TRBV27 to TRBJ2-3; unclear D gene. CDR3 length: 13 residues. Germline V gene data show CDR1 as MNHEY and CDR2 as SMNVEV (reference sequence). The V end was cut by 3 bases, the J end by 4 bases, with 8 bases between.

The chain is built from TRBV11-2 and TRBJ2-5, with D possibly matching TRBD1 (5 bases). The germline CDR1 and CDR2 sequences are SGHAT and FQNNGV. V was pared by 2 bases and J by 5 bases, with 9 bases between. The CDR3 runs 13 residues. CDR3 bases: TGTGCCAGCAGCTTAAGGGGCCGGGAGACCCAGTACTTC. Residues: CASSLRGRETQYF.